The 12 T cell receptor beta chains below were found in one sample sequenced in a study of T cells in women clearing cervical HPV infection. Profiled with immunoSEQ multiplex PCR; TCRdb holds only in-frame clones, not every one. The sample totals around 35,000 clones. Sequences were obtained from blood buffy coat. The receptor source for this set is a woman between 18 and 69 years old with a cervical HPV16 infection that either progressed to CIN3+ or cleared (not recorded which).

For this clone: The CDR3 goes on 3 residues after the read ends, and that part is filled in from the germline J gene. This sequence joins TRBV30 and TRBJ1-1; D unresolved. V lost 2 bases, J lost 0 bases, and 7 bases lay in between. Germline CDR1 is GTSNPN and CDR2 is SVGIG (reference sequence). The CDR3 loop spans 13 amino acids. The CDR3 reads CAWSKGMNTEAFF. The CDR3 bases that were read are TGTGCCTGGAGTAAAGGCATGAACACTGAA.

Comment on this clone: With the read ending 3 residues before the CDR3 end, the germline J gene is used to fill in that end. The rearrangement uses TRBV19 and TRBJ2-4, with D possibly being TRBD1 (6 bases). Germline CDR1 reads LNHDA; CDR2 reads SQIVND (reference sequence). The CDR3 loop spans 14 amino acids. The sequenced CDR3 bases are TGTGCCAGTATCAACAGGGCAGCCTCATATGGT. Its translation is CASINRAASYG. The entire CDR3 protein reads CASINRAASYGQYF. Together with reference TRBV19 and TRBJ2-4, the CDR3 gives the full variable domain: DGGITQSPKYLFRKEGQNVTLSCEQNLNHDAMYWYRQDPGQGLRLIYYSQIVNDFQKGDIAEGYSVSREKKESFPLTVTSAQKNPTAFYLCASINRAASYGQYFGAGTRLSVL.

Regarding this clone: The CDR3 end is not reached by the read, which stops 3 residues before it; the germline J gene fills it in. V is TRBV19 and J is TRBJ2-1, with a tentative D call TRBD1 (5 bases). Trimming took off 3 bases at V and 1 base at J, with 10 bases between the two ends. In germline, CDR1 is LNHDA, CDR2 SQIVND (reference sequence). This CDR3 contains 15 residues. The CDR3 bases that were read are TGTGCCAGTAGTATCTCAGGGCAATCCTACAATGAG. This translates into CASSISGQSYNE. The entire CDR3 protein reads CASSISGQSYNEQFF.

Comment on this clone: The read terminates 3 residues before the CDR3 end, so the remaining end is supplied by the germline J gene. This sequence joins TRBV20-1 and TRBJ1-5, with 7 bases matching TRBD1. The CDR3 loop spans 14 amino acids. Germline assignment: CDR1 DFQATT and CDR2 SNEGSKA (reference sequence). The J segment lost 7 bases and the V segment lost 2 bases, leaving 8 bases of the junction unmatched. The CDR3 spells CSARYRQGGQPQHF. The CDR3 DNA, read in part, is TGCAGTGCTAGATATCGACAGGGCGGCCAGCCC.

Points on this clone: The CDR3 is cut off 3 residues early in the read; its end comes from the germline J gene. V usage is TRBV6-1 and J usage is TRBJ1-1; D not certain. The ends were cut back, 3 bases at V and 1 base at J, with 9 bases in the middle. Germline CDR1 reads MNHNS; CDR2 reads SASEGT. The CDR3 runs to 14 residues. CDR3 bases read: TGTGCCAGCAGTGAGGTCGACACGAACACTGAA. It encodes CASSEVDTNTE. The full CDR3 protein reads CASSEVDTNTEAFF.

The DNA read from the CDR3 is TGTGCCAGCAGCCACGACAGGAGAGAA. Protein product: CASSHDRRE. The complete CDR3 sequence is CASSHDRREAFF. The rearrangement uses TRBV7-2 and TRBJ1-1; possibly TRBD1 for D (6 bases). The CDR3 is cut off 3 residues early in the read; its end comes from the germline J gene. Germline assignment: CDR1 SGHTA and CDR2 FQGNSA. The CDR3 contains 12 residues.

The part of the CDR3 DNA that was read is TGCAGTGCTAGAGTACAGGGCGGAACGGGCAATCAGCCG. Protein sequence: CSARVQGGTGNQP. The CDR3 as a whole reads CSARVQGGTGNQPQYF. This chain uses TRBV20-1 with TRBJ2-3; possibly TRBD1 for D (6 bases). The CDR3 end lies 3 residues beyond the end of the read and is filled in from the germline J gene. Germline V gene data show CDR1 as DFQATT and CDR2 as SNEGSKA (reference sequence). The CDR3 length is 16 residues.

For this clone: Read coverage stops 3 residues before the CDR3 terminus; the germline J gene supplies the remainder. The chain recombines TRBV11-2 with TRBJ1-2; D gene ambiguous. The CDR3 has 13 amino acids. CDR1 is SGHAT and CDR2 is FQNNGV in the germline V gene. The CDR3 bases that were read are TGTGCCAGCAGCTTAGAGCCAGGAGGCGGC. Amino acid sequence: CASSLEPGGG. The full CDR3 sequence reads CASSLEPGGGYTF.

Worth noting for this clone: The read finishes 3 residues shy of the CDR3 end, and the germline J gene is used to complete it. The V and J genes are TRBV9 and TRBJ2-7; 10 bases agree with TRBD1. After removal of 4 bases from V and 6 bases from J, the junction contained 16 bases not matched to a gene. CDR3 length: 17 residues. Germline CDR1 reads SGDLS; CDR2 reads YYNGEE. The CDR3 bases that were read are TGTGCCAGCAGCCCCATGCCGGGACAGGGGCTTTCGAGCGAG. This encodes CASSPMPGQGLSSE. The complete CDR3 reads CASSPMPGQGLSSEQYF.

Its frequency marks this clone as large. The CDR3 end is not reached by the read, which stops 3 residues before it; the germline J gene fills it in. The chain employs TRBV28 and TRBJ1-3; a possible D gene is TRBD1 (5 bases). V was trimmed by 1 base and J by 4 bases, leaving 8 bases between them. Germline-derived CDR1 and CDR2 are MDHEN and SYDVKM. CDR3 size: 14 residues. CDR3 DNA (partial): TGTGCCAGCAGTTTATACAGGCCCGGAAACACC. It yields the protein CASSLYRPGNT. The whole CDR3 region reads CASSLYRPGNTIYF.

For this clone: Read data end 3 residues before the CDR3 end; the end is taken from the germline J gene. The chain carries TRBV30 and TRBJ1-2; TRBD1 matches 9 bases. CDR1 is GTSNPN, CDR2 SVGIG, per germline (reference sequence). The CDR3 is made up of 15 amino acids. The CDR3 protein is CAWSALGQGTHDYTF. CDR3 DNA (partial): TGTGCCTGGAGTGCCCTGGGACAGGGTACCCATGAC.

For this clone: From the germline J gene comes the end of the CDR3, since the read stops 3 residues before it. The gene calls are TRBV7-2 and TRBJ1-2; 7 bases fit TRBD1. This CDR3 contains 14 residues. Germline V gene data show CDR1 as SGHTA and CDR2 as FQGNSA. The CDR3 sequence: CASSLEGATDTYTF. The part of the CDR3 DNA that was read is TGTGCCAGCAGCCTCGAGGGGGCTACAGATACC.